A single T cell receptor beta chain is shown here with its context. The data were obtained in a study of blood T cell repertoires in COVID-19. Study overall: Collection of acute and convalescent COVID-19 samples took place in the United States, Italy and Spain. The analysed material was cDNA or gDNA that came from T cells, B-cell-depleted T cells, or PBMCs.

V was pared by 7 bases and J by 6 bases, with 11 bases between. This CDR3 is 12 amino acids long. The germline CDR1 and CDR2 sequences are SNHLY and FYNNEI. How the authors handled the data: Reference gene primers were amplified, and this amplification served to estimate nucleated cell counts. Libraries were prepared by immunoSEQ multiplex PCR; TCRdb keeps only in-frame clonotypes and omits some of them. The DNA was the basis for D and trimming; V, J and clone size are from that table. This sample has some 210,000 clones, with 92% found just once. The chain uses TRBV2 and TRBJ2-3; no clear D gene. The sequenced material came from peripheral blood. The TCR was taken from a man aged 25 to 40 with acute or convalescent COVID-19. The CDR3 here is CASKDEPDTQYF. CDR3 nucleotide sequence: TGTGCCAGCAAAGATGAGCCGGATACGCAGTATTTT.